This T cell receptor beta chain was documented in a study of blood T cell repertoires in COVID-19 (dated by TCRdb to 2019 to 2021). Study-level background: Samples from collaborators originated in the United States, Italy and Spain and spanned both the acute and convalescent phases of COVID-19. Where available, HLA class I and class II types were taken from metadata supplied by the sample provider and were not determined by assay-based typing. A de-identified subject ID, COVID-19 status, age in years and sex were almost always included in the sample metadata. The repertoires were released in a freely available public database meant as a resource for research on the immune response to SARS-CoV-2. The samples were drawn from the first 160 participants of the ongoing ImmuneRACE study and from 1,254 subjects provided by 6 global collaborators. Deeply sampled blood TCRbeta repertoires from subjects exposed to, actively infected with, or recovered from COVID-19 were included in the dataset. The material from the prospective study consisted of cDNA or gDNA derived from T cells, B-cell-depleted T cells, or PBMCs. Broad study findings and their caveats: Clinical and demographic metadata were provided uncurated, with the amount varying by source and participant.

The germline V gene (reference sequence) yields SGHAT for CDR1 and FQDESV for CDR2. CDR3 length: 16 amino acids, cysteine to phenylalanine. Only the CDR3 portion is preserved as DNA: 48 bases, with reading frame beginning at the first base. One collaborating source in Seattle enrolled patients while the patients were actively infected and followed the patients over time throughout the course of disease. Collaborating institutions collected whole blood in K2EDTA tubes following their own protocols. For TCRbeta analysis, collaborator samples were shipped as frozen whole blood, as isolated PBMCs, or as DNA extracted from either sample type. The immunoSEQ Assay, a bias-controlled multiplex PCR, was used to amplify TCRbeta CDR3 regions from genomic DNA. The original pipeline was this. The number of nucleated cells in each sample was estimated by amplification of reference gene primers within the assay. To quantify the absolute abundance of each unique TCRbeta CDR3 rearrangement, sequence reads were collapsed and filtered. For each sample, productive Simpson clonality was calculated as the square root of Simpson's diversity index across productive rearrangements. This is the immuneACCESS table as TCRdb keeps it, with only in-frame sequences that have V and J called. A part of the clones is gone; compared with another copy, unresolved V genes explain less than half, and the rest is unexplained. V and J calls and clone size come straight from that table; D and trimming were deduced from the DNA. A total of 350,000 to 450,000 clones appear in this sample, 80% to 90% of them only once. Approximately 2.4% of the sample is taken by the ten largest.

Turning to this clone: The clone's antigen remains unknown. Germline and junction disagree at one end, which may indicate a read error.

The chain employs TRBV11-1 and TRBJ1-4, and the D gene may be TRBD1, 6 bases matching. What was sequenced was peripheral blood. This clonotype was sampled from a woman aged 55-75 years with COVID-19, enrolled during active disease. The CDR3 region: CASSLGTVGSNGKLFF. The sequenced DNA: TGTGCCAGCAGCTTAGGGACAGTCGGTTCGAATGGAAAACTGTTTTTT.